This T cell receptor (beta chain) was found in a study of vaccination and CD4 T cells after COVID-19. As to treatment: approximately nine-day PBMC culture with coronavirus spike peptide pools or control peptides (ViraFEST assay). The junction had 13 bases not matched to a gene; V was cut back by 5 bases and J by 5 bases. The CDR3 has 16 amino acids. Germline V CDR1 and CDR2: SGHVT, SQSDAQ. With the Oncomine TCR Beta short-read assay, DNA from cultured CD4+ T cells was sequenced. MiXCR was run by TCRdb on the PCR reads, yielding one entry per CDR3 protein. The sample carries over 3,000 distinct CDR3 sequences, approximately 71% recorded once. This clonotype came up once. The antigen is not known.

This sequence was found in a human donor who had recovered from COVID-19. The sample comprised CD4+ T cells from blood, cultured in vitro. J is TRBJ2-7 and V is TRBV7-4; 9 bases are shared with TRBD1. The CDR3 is CASSVSAGTGPNEQYF. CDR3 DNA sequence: TGTGCCAGCAGCGTAAGCGCCGGGACAGGGCCCAACGAGCAGTACTTC.